This T cell receptor (beta chain) was recovered during a study of T-cell memory formation after mild COVID-19. One entry per CDR3 protein, called by TCRdb with MiXCR from the 5' RACE reads. The sample includes around 150,000 distinct CDR3 sequences, approximately 14% seen only once; the top ten take approximately 14%. Trimming took 7 bases from V and 4 from J, leaving 14 bases between them. Germline loops: CDR1 SGHRS, CDR2 YFSETQ. The CDR3 spans 13 residues. Sequencing input: PBMCs or a T cell subset sorted from them (not recorded which). This clonotype was obtained from an adult woman who had mild COVID-19 (a few samples of this study predate the infection). Cell type and time point are not known. V usage is TRBV5-1 and J usage is TRBJ1-2; D unresolved. The CDR3 spells CASSGGGLYGYTF. For the CDR3, the DNA is TGCGCCAGCTCCGGAGGAGGCCTCTATGGCTACACCTTC.